The rows below give T cell receptor beta chains drawn from one sample of a study of early T cells in non-severe SARS-CoV-2 infection. TCRdb ran MiXCR on the 5' RACE reads and lists one entry per CDR3 protein. The sample has about 46,000 distinct CDR3 sequences, about 5.3% seen once. Sequenced here: whole blood, sampled at baseline. All receptors come from an adult who was a healthcare worker with PCR-confirmed SARS-CoV-2 infection or an uninfected control (not recorded which). Each CDR3 is given with its conserved first and last residue. The D gene is left open where the match is weak.

D	V	J	CDR3
TRBD1	TRBV28	TRBJ1-2	CASSLMAGGFGGYTF
TRBD2	TRBV29-1	TRBJ2-5	CSAMGLAEETQYF
.	TRBV3-1	TRBJ2-5	CASSQDTTQETQYF
.	TRBV27	TRBJ1-5	CASSFGGMDQPQHF
TRBD2	TRBV10-2	TRBJ2-3	CASTLTSGRAADTQYF
TRBD2	TRBV7-2	TRBJ2-7	CASSPTSEAYEQYF
.	TRBV29-1	TRBJ1-3	CSVAASGNTIYF
.	TRBV3-1	TRBJ1-1	CASSQGGHTEAFF
TRBD2	TRBV9	TRBJ2-7	CASSSQREGLGEQYF
TRBD2	TRBV29-1	TRBJ2-1	CSGHLGLAGGYNEQFF
.	TRBV20-1	TRBJ2-3	CSEGAGTDTQYF
.	TRBV7-9	TRBJ1-1	CASSLPQTVNTEAFF
.	TRBV19	TRBJ2-7	CASSPSDGDINEQYF
TRBD2	TRBV5-1	TRBJ2-1	CASSLELAGGDYNEQFF
.	TRBV15	TRBJ1-5	CATSPDLSQPQHF
TRBD2	TRBV5-1	TRBJ2-1	CASSLGLAGINEQFF
TRBD2	TRBV29-1	TRBJ2-5	CSVSLLAGESETQYF
.	TRBV6-6	TRBJ1-2	CASSYWDTPPGDGYTF
.	TRBV4-1	TRBJ2-6	CASSQGGIAGANVLTF
.	TRBV10-3	TRBJ1-5	CAIIEGLQPQHF
TRBD1	TRBV4-2	TRBJ2-2	CASSQMGQGIGELFF
.	TRBV9	TRBJ2-7	CASSAAGSSYEQYF
TRBD1	TRBV6-1	TRBJ2-6	CASSEQGAGANVLTF
TRBD1	TRBV27	TRBJ2-7	CASSPFPGGYEQYF
.	TRBV20-1	TRBJ2-1	CSASLVSASYNEQFF
TRBD2	TRBV4-1	TRBJ2-7	CASSQDDPGLASYEQYF
TRBD2	TRBV19	TRBJ2-1	CASSATSGSKDEQFF
TRBD2	TRBV10-3	TRBJ2-1	CAISAGTSVDNEQFF
.	TRBV5-1	TRBJ2-6	CASSLAGYAGANVLTF
TRBD1	TRBV5-5	TRBJ1-2	CASSPPRQGAPNYGYTF